This T cell receptor beta chain was sequenced in a study of tumor T cells in aggressive B-cell lymphoma. There are 14 residues in the CDR3. With 4 bases removed from V and 2 bases from J, the gap between germline ends came to 12 bases. Germline CDR1 LNHDA, CDR2 SQIVND (reference sequence). The protocol was immunoSEQ multiplex PCR, while the TCRdb copy is restricted to in-frame clones and leaves out a portion. The table includes nearly 850 clones, 80% to 85% detected once. The V call is TRBV19, the J call TRBJ2-7; tentatively, D is TRBD1 (6 bases). The TCR was taken from an adult with diffuse large B cell lymphoma. The specimen sequenced was tumor tissue. CDR3 loop: CASSTQGWPYEQYF. The CDR3 bases are TGTGCCAGTAGTACCCAGGGGTGGCCCTACGAGCAGTACTTC. Looking up the rest from reference TRBV19 and TRBJ2-7 gives the full variable domain: DGGITQSPKYLFRKEGQNVTLSCEQNLNHDAMYWYRQDPGQGLRLIYYSQIVNDFQKGDIAEGYSVSREKKESFPLTVTSAQKNPTAFYLCASSTQGWPYEQYFGPGTRLTVT.